This TCR beta chain was profiled in a study of T-cell memory formation after mild COVID-19. Study details: Across donors, TCR clusters were largely donor specific.

Notes on the study in general: While clones contracting from day 15 to 85 were balanced between CD4 and CD8, later expanders leaned CD4+.

With 0 bases removed from V and 2 bases from J, the gap between germline ends came to 10 bases. Germline CDR1 MNHNY, CDR2 SVGAGI (reference sequence). CDR3 length: 15 amino acids. This clonotype was found a few times. The antigen remains undetermined. TCRdb independently ran MiXCR on the 5' RACE reads; one entry per CDR3 protein. The sample includes 450,000 or so distinct CDR3 sequences, roughly 25% of them seen just once. This chain uses TRBV6-6 with TRBJ2-5; D not certain. The source material was PBMCs or a T cell subset sorted from them (not recorded which). The TCR was taken from an adult woman who had mild COVID-19 (a few samples of this study predate the infection). Cell type and time point are not known. CDR3 nucleotide sequence: TGTGCCAGCAGTTACTCGTTGAGTGTACAAGAGACCCAGTACTTC. This gives the protein CASSYSLSVQETQYF.